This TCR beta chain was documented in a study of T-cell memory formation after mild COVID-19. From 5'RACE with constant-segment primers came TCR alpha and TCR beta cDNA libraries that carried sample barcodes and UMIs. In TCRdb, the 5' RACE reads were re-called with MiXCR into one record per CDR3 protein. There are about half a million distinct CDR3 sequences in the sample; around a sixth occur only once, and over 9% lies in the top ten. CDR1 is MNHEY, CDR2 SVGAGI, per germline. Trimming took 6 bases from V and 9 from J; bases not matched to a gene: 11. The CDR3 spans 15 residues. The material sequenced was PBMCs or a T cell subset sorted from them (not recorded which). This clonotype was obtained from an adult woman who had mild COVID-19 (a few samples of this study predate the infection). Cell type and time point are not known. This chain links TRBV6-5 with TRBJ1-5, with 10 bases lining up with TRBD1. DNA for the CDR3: TGTGCCAGCAGACCGCGACAGGGGGCTTATTGGCCCCAGCATTTT. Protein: CASRPRQGAYWPQHF.